What follows are 26 T cell receptor beta chains derived from one specimen sequenced in a study of cytomegalovirus exposure and HLA in healthy donors. The PCR contained 60 Vbeta and 13 Jbeta primers. Method: immunoSEQ multiplex PCR; TCRdb's copy keeps in-frame clones and lacks some. The table records 200,000 to 250,000 clones, roughly 80% of them present only once. Sequencing input: PBMCs. These receptors were obtained from a male donor in good health and CMV-seronegative.

The chain combines TRBV28 with TRBJ2-1; TRBD2 is a possible D gene (6 bases). CDR1 is MDHEN and CDR2 is SYDVKM in the germline V gene. The CDR3 has 15 residues. V lost 4 bases and J lost 6, with 16 bases in between. CDR3 loop: CASSSRLGRANEQFF. DNA of the CDR3: TGTGCCAGCAGTTCTCGACTAGGACGGGCCAATGAGCAGTTCTTC.

The chain recombines TRBV19 with TRBJ2-2; 7 positions match TRBD1. The V and J ends lost 6 bases and 8 bases, in that order; junction bases with no gene match: 9. The CDR3 runs to 14 residues. Germline V lookup: CDR1 LNHDA, CDR2 SQIVND (reference sequence). CDR3 in amino acids: CASSTDRQTGELFF. Written as DNA, the CDR3 is TGTGCCAGTAGCACGGACAGGCAAACAGGGGAGCTGTTTTTT.

There are a few counts of this clone. CDR3 region: CASSVGGYSNQPQHF. The CDR3 region has the DNA TGTGCCAGCAGTGTGGGAGGCTATAGCAATCAGCCCCAGCATTTT. This chain uses TRBV6-1 with TRBJ1-5; D not certain. Germline-derived CDR1 and CDR2 are MNHNS and SASEGT. The CDR3 has 15 residues. Trimming pared 4 bases from V and 0 bases from J, leaving 10 bases between.

A word on this clone: The identical CDR3 is also encoded by other nucleotide sequences in the sample. The rearrangement joins TRBV6-5 to TRBJ1-1; D may be TRBD1 (5 bases). Trimming pared 4 bases from V and 5 bases from J, leaving 11 bases between. The germline CDR1 and CDR2 sequences are MNHEY and SVGAGI. CDR3 length equals 13 residues. The CDR3 DNA reads TGTGCCAGCAGTTGGACGGGGGGGACTGAAGCTTTCTTT. It specifies CASSWTGGTEAFF.

J is TRBJ2-5 and V is TRBV2, with 11 nucleotides matching TRBD2. CDR1 is SNHLY, CDR2 FYNNEI, per germline. The CDR3 has 15 residues. V was pared by 7 bases and J by 2 bases, with 6 bases of the junction left unmatched. The CDR3 sequence is CASMPTSGAQETQYF. DNA of the CDR3: TGTGCCAGCATGCCGACTAGCGGGGCACAAGAGACCCAGTACTTC.

The V call is TRBV5-6, the J call TRBJ1-2, with 8 positions matching TRBD1. The CDR3 is made up of 18 amino acids. The V and J ends lost 4 bases and 2 bases, in that order; junction bases with no gene match: 16. Germline V gene lookup returns CDR1 SGHDT and CDR2 YYEEEE. The CDR3 is CASSPGVRGQGWNYGYTF. The CDR3 bases are TGTGCCAGCAGCCCTGGTGTACGAGGACAGGGTTGGAACTATGGCTACACCTTC.

V is TRBV28 and J is TRBJ2-1; D is possibly TRBD1 (5 bases). Between the trimmed V and J ends, which lost 5 bases and 4 bases, there was a span of 9 bases. CDR3 length equals 13 residues. CDR1 is MDHEN and CDR2 is SYDVKM in the germline V gene. CDR3 sequence reads: CASSQGQYNEQFF. The DNA of the CDR3 is TGTGCCAGCAGTCAAGGACAATACAATGAGCAGTTCTTC. Variable domain in full (rest from reference TRBV28 and TRBJ2-1): DVKVTQSSRYLVKRTGEKVFLECVQDMDHENMFWYRQDPGLGLRLIYFSYDVKMKEKGDIPEGYSVSREKKERFSLILESASTNQTSMYLCASSQGQYNEQFFGPGTRLTVL.

The rearrangement links TRBV6-5 to TRBJ2-1, with 11 bases identical to TRBD2. This CDR3 comprises 15 residues. The J segment lost 0 bases and the V segment lost 6 bases, leaving 1 base of the junction unmatched. CDR1 and CDR2 from the germline V gene are MNHEY and SVGAGI. CDR3 protein: CASRLAGASYNEQFF. DNA for the CDR3: TGTGCCAGCAGACTAGCGGGAGCCTCCTACAATGAGCAGTTCTTC.

Notes on this clone: Other DNA sequences in this sample translate to the same CDR3. The V call is TRBV19, the J call TRBJ2-4; unclear D gene. Trimming removed 4 bases at V and 0 bases at J, with 4 bases between. The CDR3 is 13 amino acids. Germline V gene sequence: CDR1 LNHDA, CDR2 SQIVND (reference sequence). The CDR3 nucleotides are TGTGCCAGTAGTAGTCTAGCCAAAAACATTCAGTACTTC. Amino acids: CASSSLAKNIQYF.

The rearrangement links TRBV7-9 to TRBJ1-2, with 7 bases that match TRBD1. V was clipped by 1 base and J by 4 bases; unmatched bases: 6. The CDR3 has 15 residues. Germline CDR1 reads SEHNR; CDR2 reads FQNEAQ (reference sequence). The CDR3, as DNA: TGTGCCAGCAGCTTAGTGGGGACAGTCTCCTATGGCTACACCTTC. Translated: CASSLVGTVSYGYTF.

V and J are TRBV19 and TRBJ2-1, with 9 positions matching TRBD2. Trimming took 6 bases from V and 4 from J; bases not matched to a gene: 4. The CDR3 has 14 residues. Germline lookup yields CDR1 LNHDA and CDR2 SQIVND (reference sequence). CDR3 bases: TGTGCCAGTAGGACTAGCGGACTTTACAATGAGCAGTTCTTC. Protein: CASRTSGLYNEQFF.

CDR3 nucleotides: TGTGCCTCCCGAGGGATAAGTGGCGATGAGCAGTTCTTC. The encoded protein is CASRGISGDEQFF. J is TRBJ2-1 and V is TRBV19, with D perhaps TRBD2 (5 bases). The V end was cut by 11 bases, the J end by 8 bases, with 19 bases between. CDR1 is LNHDA and CDR2 is SQIVND in the germline V gene (reference sequence). The CDR3 contains 13 residues.

The rearrangement links TRBV15 to TRBJ2-3, with TRBD1 matching 8 bases. This CDR3 is 16 amino acids long. With V trimmed by 1 base and J by 1 base, 4 bases remained unmatched. Germline-derived CDR1 and CDR2 are LNHNV and YYDKDF (reference sequence). Written as DNA, the CDR3 is TGTGCCACCAGCAGAGTCCAGGACAGGGGCACAGATACGCAGTATTTT. Translating gives CATSRVQDRGTDTQYF.

The rearrangement links TRBV10-3 to TRBJ2-7; TRBD2 agrees at 9 bases. The CDR3 runs 14 residues. Germline lookup yields CDR1 ENHRY and CDR2 SYGVKD. DNA for the CDR3: TGTCCCAGCCACCCCCTAGCGGGAACCTACGAGCAGTACTTC. As protein: CPSHPLAGTYEQYF.

The gene calls are TRBV29-1 and TRBJ2-1; 10 nucleotides agree with TRBD2. Germline V gives CDR1 SQVTM, CDR2 ANQGSEA. V was clipped by 4 bases and J by 0 bases; unmatched bases: 3. The CDR3 totals 15 residues. In nucleotides, the CDR3 is TGCAGCGTTGCAAGCGGGAGGGCCTCCTACAATGAGCAGTTCTTC. Translating it yields CSVASGRASYNEQFF.

The rearrangement links TRBV2 to TRBJ2-1; D might be TRBD2 (7 bases). Germline V gene sequence: CDR1 SNHLY, CDR2 FYNNEI. The germline V and J ends were trimmed by 2 bases and 2 bases, with 22 bases remaining between them. The CDR3 is made up of 19 amino acids. In DNA, the CDR3 is TGTGCCAGCAGTGAAATTTGGCGGGGGCCAGAGGACACCTACAATGAGCAGTTCTTC. It specifies CASSEIWRGPEDTYNEQFF.

The V call is TRBV6-6, the J call TRBJ1-2; D may be TRBD1 (5 bases). The CDR3 is 12 residues long. The V end lost 7 bases, the J end lost 4 bases, and 10 bases lay between the germline ends. Germline V gene sequence: CDR1 MNHNY, CDR2 SVGAGI (reference sequence). Here the CDR3 DNA reads TGTGCCAGCACCCCGGACACCTATGGCTACACCTTC. This translates into CASTPDTYGYTF.

The chain has TRBV25-1 and TRBJ2-7; 11 bases map to TRBD2. The CDR3 is 14 residues long. The germline gives CDR1 MGHDK, CDR2 SYGVNS. Trimming cost V 11 bases and J 2 bases; bases outside gene matches: 8. As DNA, the CDR3 is TGTGCCGTTACTAGCGGGAGAAGTGCCTACGAGCAGTACTTC. Translated: CAVTSGRSAYEQYF.

The chain employs TRBV29-1 and TRBJ2-5, with 7 bases that match TRBD2. The J call is in doubt because the DNA end fits TRBJ2-7 better. Germline lookup yields CDR1 SQVTM and CDR2 ANQGSEA. The CDR3 has 16 residues. CDR3 in amino acids: CSVEWEGSPYPYEQYF. CDR3 nucleotides: TGCAGCGTTGAATGGGAGGGCTCTCCCTACCCCTACGAGCAGTACTTC.

V and J are TRBV15 and TRBJ1-3, with TRBD1 as a possible D gene (6 bases). There are 18 residues in the CDR3. CDR1 and CDR2 (germline): LNHNV, YYDKDF (reference sequence). The V gene lost 1 base and the J gene lost 0 bases, with 16 bases spanning the gap. The CDR3 DNA sequence: TGTGCCACCAGCAGAGTAGGGGGTAGCCGTCTCTCTGGAAACACCATATATTTT. Translation: CATSRVGGSRLSGNTIYF. Looking up the rest from reference TRBV15 and TRBJ1-3 gives the full variable domain: DAMVIQNPRYQVTQFGKPVTLSCSQTLNHNVMYWYQQKSSQAPKLLFHYYDKDFNNEADTPDNFQSRRPNTSFCFLDIRSPGLGDTAMYLCATSRVGGSRLSGNTIYFGEGSWLTVV.

The chain recombines TRBV4-2 with TRBJ2-3; 7 bases align to TRBD2. This CDR3 comprises 15 residues. CDR1 is LGHNA, CDR2 YNFKEQ, per germline. The V and J ends lost 4 bases and 2 bases, in that order; junction bases with no gene match: 6. The CDR3: CASSRGAGDTDTQYF. The CDR3 region has the DNA TGTGCCAGCAGCCGAGGGGCGGGGGACACAGATACGCAGTATTTT.

The chain has TRBV4-2 and TRBJ2-7, with D perhaps TRBD2 (5 bases). Germline assignment: CDR1 LGHNA and CDR2 YNFKEQ. V lost 0 bases and J lost 7, with 16 bases in between. The length of the CDR3 is 15 residues. The CDR3 DNA follows: TGTGCCAGCAGCCAAGAAACTAGTACCCACGGGGAGCAGTACTTC. Amino acid sequence: CASSQETSTHGEQYF.

The chain couples TRBV10-2 to TRBJ1-5; maybe TRBD1 (5 bases). The CDR3 has 14 residues. Per germline, CDR1 WSHSY and CDR2 SAAADI. V was shortened by 7 bases and J by 4 bases, with 14 bases between the two germline ends. The CDR3 protein is CASMMQGINQPQHF. CDR3 bases: TGCGCCAGCATGATGCAGGGCATTAATCAGCCCCAGCATTTT.

The gene calls are TRBV7-9 and TRBJ2-1, with 11 bases lining up with TRBD2. Germline lookup yields CDR1 SEHNR and CDR2 FQNEAQ (reference sequence). The CDR3 spans 16 residues. V was pared by 8 bases and J by 7 bases, with 13 bases of the junction left unmatched. The CDR3 loop reads CASRIGGASGRNEQFF. The DNA for the CDR3 is TGTGCCAGCCGGATTGGTGGCGCTAGCGGGAGGAATGAGCAGTTCTTC. The whole variable domain, remainder taken from reference TRBV7-9 and TRBJ2-1, is DTGVSQNPRHKITKRGQNVTFRCDPISEHNRLYWYRQTLGQGPEFLTYFQNEAQLEKSRLLSDRFSAERPKGSFSTLEIQRTEQGDSAMYLCASRIGGASGRNEQFFGPGTRLTVL.

This clone was counted only a few times. The V and J genes are TRBV14 and TRBJ2-1; maybe TRBD1 (5 bases). The CDR3 extends over 13 amino acids. Germline-derived CDR1 and CDR2 are SGHDN and FVKESK. Trimming took off 1 base at V and 12 bases at J, with 13 bases between the two ends. In DNA form, the CDR3 reads TGTGCCAGCAGCCAAGCGTACAGGCAGGGGCAGTTCTTC. This translates into CASSQAYRQGQFF.

There are a few counts of this clone. This chain uses TRBV19 with TRBJ2-7; 7 bases are shared with TRBD1. The CDR3 has 16 amino acids. V lost 5 bases and J lost 5; bases outside the gene matches: 15. Per the germline V gene, CDR1 is LNHDA and CDR2 is SQIVND (reference sequence). The CDR3 bases are TGTGCCAGTAGTGTCACGACAGGGATCCTTTCCAACGAGCAGTACTTC. Protein product: CASSVTTGILSNEQYF.